This is a list of T cell receptor beta chains from one sample in a study of Ad26.COV2.S vaccination and SARS-CoV-2 variants. Some clones are missing from TCRdb's copy, which holds only in-frame ones; the method was immunoSEQ multiplex PCR. Here the sample spans about 390,000 clones, about 85% being singletons. This sample comprised peripheral blood, obtained in a trial of Ad26.COV2.S vaccine versus placebo. The receptor source for this set is a person between 18 and 65 years old who received the Ad26.COV2.S COVID-19 vaccine or a placebo. Each CDR3 is given with its conserved first and last residue. A D gene is named only where the DNA matches it firmly.

V: TRBV7-2
length: 12
D: .
CDR3: CASSPQRREQYF

V: TRBV30
length: 16
D: .
CDR3: CAWSHWDSGSNQPQHF

V: TRBV11-2
length: 12
D: .
CDR3: CASSLGSQTQYF

V: TRBV11-2
length: 14
D: .
CDR3: CASSLDPTGGEQFF

V: TRBV5-4
length: 15
D: .
CDR3: CASSLYYSPTDTQYF

V: TRBV7-9
length: 15
D: TRBD1
CDR3: CASSPTGTGEDGYTF

V: TRBV6-5
length: 13
D: TRBD2
CDR3: CASRGSGGTEQYF

V: TRBV4-1
length: 15
D: .
CDR3: CASSQYGGPDNEQFF

V: TRBV12-3/TRBV12-4
length: 12
D: .
CDR3: CASSLAVNEQFF

V: TRBV27
length: 15
D: .
CDR3: CASSLSPGADGELFF

V: TRBV13
length: 18
D: .
CDR3: CASSGEVQLGTGGYGYTF

V: TRBV4-3
length: 13
D: .
CDR3: CASSPEVTGELFF

V: TRBV24-1
length: 19
D: TRBD2
CDR3: CATSDSSPLAGGYNNEQFF

V: TRBV7-6
length: 17
D: .
CDR3: CASSSTPAGGAPYEQYF

V: TRBV18
length: 14
D: .
CDR3: CASSPPVEGNTIYF

V: TRBV19
length: 16
D: .
CDR3: CASIERRQLGNQPQHF

V: TRBV7-2
length: 13
D: TRBD1
CDR3: CASSLRGPRGYTF

V: TRBV2
length: 15
D: .
CDR3: CASSEQGIGTDTQYF

V: TRBV6-5
length: 14
D: .
CDR3: CASSYKGSNYGYTF

V: TRBV7-2
length: 12
D: .
CDR3: CASRVTRFEAFF

V: TRBV19
length: 15
D: .
CDR3: CASSPLGSYNSPLHF

V: TRBV30
length: 14
D: TRBD1
CDR3: CAWSAGQGGYEQYF

V: TRBV4-1
length: 14
D: .
CDR3: CASSLVGGYNEQFF

V: TRBV9
length: 14
D: .
CDR3: CASSPEQAADTQYF

V: TRBV6-5
length: 16
D: .
CDR3: CASSWTGTNSYNEQFF

V: TRBV6-6
length: 14
D: TRBD1
CDR3: CASTRTGPSYEQYF

V: TRBV20-1
length: 11
D: .
CDR3: CSGTGYTEAFF

V: TRBV2
length: 12
D: TRBD1
CDR3: CASRQGVEKLFF

V: TRBV14
length: 13
D: .
CDR3: CASSQDLNTEAFF

V: TRBV29-1
length: 14
D: .
CDR3: CSVDRHTGRYGYTF

V: TRBV12-2
length: 16
D: .
CDR3: CASRLEIAGGPHEQYF

V: TRBV2
length: 14
D: TRBD1
CDR3: CASSDPRGRNEQYF

V: TRBV25-1
length: 15
D: .
CDR3: CASSEYVEGHNEQYF

V: TRBV6-5
length: 15
D: .
CDR3: CASSYSPGYGNEQFF

V: TRBV10-1
length: 15
D: TRBD1
CDR3: CASSSWDRGVGELFF

V: TRBV2
length: 16
D: .
CDR3: CASSGPGREVYNEQFF

V: TRBV24-1
length: 14
D: TRBD1
CDR3: CATSDNDRVYGYTF

V: TRBV5-6
length: 13
D: .
CDR3: CASSLPGPEKLFF

V: TRBV30
length: 13
D: .
CDR3: CAWRGVILDEQYF

V: TRBV7-2
length: 15
D: .
CDR3: CASSLYGPNSDTQYF

V: TRBV6-6
length: 15
D: .
CDR3: CASSPLGNLNEKLFF

V: TRBV6-6
length: 15
D: .
CDR3: CASTAGGLGNQPQHF

V: TRBV11-3
length: 13
D: .
CDR3: CASSLGGNTEAFF

V: TRBV6-5
length: 13
D: TRBD1
CDR3: CASPGQGNNEQFF

V: TRBV6-1
length: 15
D: TRBD1
CDR3: CASSEQGQGVGEQYF

V: TRBV5-6
length: 14
D: TRBD1
CDR3: CASTQGASVLWQYF

V: TRBV2
length: 14
D: .
CDR3: CASSDSSVQDTQYF